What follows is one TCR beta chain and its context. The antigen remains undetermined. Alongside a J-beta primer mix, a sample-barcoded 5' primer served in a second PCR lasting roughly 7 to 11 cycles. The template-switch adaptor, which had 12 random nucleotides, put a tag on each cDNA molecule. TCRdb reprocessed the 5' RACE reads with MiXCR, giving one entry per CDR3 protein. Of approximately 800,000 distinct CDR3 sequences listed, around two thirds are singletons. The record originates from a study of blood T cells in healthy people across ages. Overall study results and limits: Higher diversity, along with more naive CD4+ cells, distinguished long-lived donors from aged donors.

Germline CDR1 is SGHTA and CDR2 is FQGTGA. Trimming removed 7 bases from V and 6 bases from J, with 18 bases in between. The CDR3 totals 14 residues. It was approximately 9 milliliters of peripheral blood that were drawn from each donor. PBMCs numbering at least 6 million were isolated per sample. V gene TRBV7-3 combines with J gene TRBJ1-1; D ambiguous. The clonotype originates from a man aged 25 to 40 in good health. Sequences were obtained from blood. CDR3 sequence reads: CASNRDGPRAEAFF. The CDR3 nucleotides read TGTGCCAGCAACCGAGACGGGCCTAGGGCTGAAGCTTTCTTT.